The 23 T cell receptor beta chains reported below all come from one sample, sequenced in a study of identifying expanded T cells in peripheral blood. TCRdb keeps only in-frame clones here, not all; method: immunoSEQ multiplex PCR. The table has 50,000 to 60,000 clones, over 75% seen once; the top ten hold approximately 15%. Sequencing was performed on blood. The receptors originated from a person between 18 and 70 years old in good health.

The chain carries TRBV18 and TRBJ2-2; TRBD1 aligns across 9 bases. CDR3 length: 17 residues. CDR1 KGHSH and CDR2 LQKENI come from the germline V gene. V trimming: 4 bases; J trimming: 6 bases; junction bases outside the gene matches: 12. This chain's CDR3 is CASSLWRPDRGAGELFF. The CDR3 bases are TGTGCCAGCTCACTCTGGAGGCCGGACAGGGGTGCCGGGGAGCTGTTTTTT.

The chain joins TRBV7-2 to TRBJ2-1; tentative D call: TRBD2 (6 bases). The germline V gene has CDR1 SGHTA and CDR2 FQGNSA. The CDR3 totals 16 residues. Trimming stripped 1 base from V and 10 bases from J, with 20 bases between. The CDR3 spells CASSLESLAIRSEQFF. CDR3 sequence (DNA): TGTGCCAGCAGCTTAGAGTCGCTAGCGATCCGCTCGGAGCAGTTCTTC.

V is TRBV9 and J is TRBJ1-4; 10 bases line up with TRBD1. From germline, CDR1 is SGDLS and CDR2 YYNGEE. Trimming removed 4 bases from V and 8 bases from J; junction bases left unmatched: 8. This CDR3 has 15 amino acids. CDR3 loop: CASSPSGTGDEKLFF. The CDR3 DNA sequence: TGTGCCAGCAGCCCCTCCGGGACAGGGGACGAAAAACTGTTTTTT.

This chain links TRBV10-2 with TRBJ2-3; tentatively, D is TRBD1 (6 bases). The V gene lost 5 bases and the J gene lost 0 bases, with 9 bases spanning the gap. Germline V gene data show CDR1 as WSHSY and CDR2 as SAAADI. CDR3 length: 14 amino acids. CDR3 protein: CASSTGKSTDTQYF. The DNA for the CDR3 is TGCGCCAGCAGTACAGGGAAAAGCACAGATACGCAGTATTTT.

The V call is TRBV7-2, the J call TRBJ2-3; possibly TRBD2 for D (6 bases). This CDR3 has 14 amino acids. The germline V gene encodes CDR1 SGHTA and CDR2 FQGNSA. V dropped 5 bases and J dropped 1 base, with 10 bases sitting between them. CDR3 region: CASSPQRGTDTQYF. In nucleotides, the CDR3 is TGTGCCAGCAGCCCACAGCGGGGCACAGATACGCAGTATTTT. Full variable domain (remainder filled in from reference TRBV7-2 and TRBJ2-3): GAGVSQSPSNKVTEKGKDVELRCDPISGHTALYWYRQSLGQGLEFLIYFQGNSAPDKSGLPSDRFSAERTGGSVSTLTIQRTQQEDSAVYLCASSPQRGTDTQYFGPGTRLTVL.

The chain recombines TRBV5-1 with TRBJ2-2, with D possibly TRBD2 on 5 matching bases. V was pared by 1 base and J by 1 base, with 17 bases between. The CDR3 length is 18 residues. CDR1 and CDR2 from the germline V gene are SGHRS and YFSETQ. The CDR3 here is CASSLKAAVGVNTGELFF. In nucleotides, the CDR3 is TGCGCCAGCAGCTTGAAGGCAGCGGTCGGGGTGAACACCGGGGAGCTGTTTTTT.

The CDR3 sequence is CASSLPLAGPSTDTQYF. CDR3 coding DNA: TGTGCCAGCAGCTTACCCTTAGCTGGCCCTAGCACAGATACGCAGTATTTT. The J gene is TRBJ2-3, the V gene TRBV7-2; D remains unclear. The CDR3 sequence is 17 residues long. Per the germline V gene, CDR1 is SGHTA and CDR2 is FQGNSA. V was pared by 2 bases and J by 0 bases, with 15 bases between. The entire variable domain, with the rest obtained from reference TRBV7-2 and TRBJ2-3, is as follows: GAGVSQSPSNKVTEKGKDVELRCDPISGHTALYWYRQSLGQGLEFLIYFQGNSAPDKSGLPSDRFSAERTGGSVSTLTIQRTQQEDSAVYLCASSLPLAGPSTDTQYFGPGTRLTVL.

V is TRBV9 and J is TRBJ1-2; weak D call: TRBD1 (5 bases). The V end was cut by 0 bases, the J end by 7 bases, with 19 bases between. Germline CDR1 SGDLS, CDR2 YYNGEE. The CDR3 runs 16 residues. CDR3: CASSVVLATDLAGYTF. The CDR3 nucleotides read TGTGCCAGCAGCGTAGTTTTGGCGACAGATCTTGCTGGCTACACCTTC.

The J gene is TRBJ1-2, the V gene TRBV19; D is ambiguous. V was trimmed by 4 bases and J by 4 bases, leaving 16 bases between them. CDR1 is LNHDA, CDR2 SQIVND, per germline (reference sequence). There are 15 residues in the CDR3. Here the CDR3 DNA reads TGTGCCAGTAGTACAGAGGGCAGGCCGAGCTATGGCTACACCTTC. This sequence encodes CASSTEGRPSYGYTF.

The J gene is TRBJ1-3, the V gene TRBV19; D call uncertain. This CDR3 contains 14 residues. Germline values: CDR1 LNHDA, CDR2 SQIVND (reference sequence). Deletions cut 6 bases from V and 3 bases from J, with 12 bases between. CDR3 protein: CASSANPGGNTIYF. Written as DNA, the CDR3 is TGTGCCAGTAGCGCGAACCCAGGTGGAAACACCATATATTTT.

The gene calls are TRBV29-1 and TRBJ2-7; the D call may be TRBD1 or TRBD2 (5 bases each). Germline assignment: CDR1 SQVTM and CDR2 ANQGSEA. The CDR3 spans 14 residues. Trimming cost V 5 bases and J 1 base, with 15 bases left between them. The chain's CDR3 is CSVYPGPRSYEQYF. For the CDR3, the DNA is TGCAGCGTTTACCCGGGACCGCGTTCCTACGAGCAGTACTTC.

This clone showed up just a few times. The rearrangement uses TRBV5-5 and TRBJ2-2, with TRBD2 matching over 9 bases. Germline V CDR1 and CDR2: SGHKS, YYEKEE (reference sequence). V trimming: 4 bases; J trimming: 1 base; junction bases outside the gene matches: 14. There are 19 residues in the CDR3. The CDR3, as DNA: TGTGCCAGCAGCCGCGAGGAGGCGAGCGGGAGGCTGAACACCGGGGAGCTGTTTTTT. This gives the protein CASSREEASGRLNTGELFF.

This clone was recorded once. The chain carries TRBV11-3 and TRBJ2-7; D unclear. The CDR3 sequence is 12 residues long. V was pared by 2 bases and J by 6 bases, with 8 bases between. Per germline, CDR1 SGHNT and CDR2 YENEEA. Here the CDR3 DNA reads TGTGCCAGCAGCTTAATGTCGGGCGAGCAGTACTTC. Amino acids: CASSLMSGEQYF.

This chain uses TRBV27 with TRBJ2-7; D is tentatively TRBD1 or TRBD2 (6 bases each). Deletions cut 1 base from V and 2 bases from J, with 9 bases between. Germline V CDR1 and CDR2: MNHEY, SMNVEV (reference sequence). CDR3 size: 14 residues. The CDR3 DNA is TGTGCCAGCAGTTTATTTAGGGGGGCCTACGAGCAGTACTTC. Translated, it gives CASSLFRGAYEQYF.

This chain joins TRBV5-1 and TRBJ2-1, with 11 bases aligning to TRBD2. This CDR3 region has 15 residues. V lost 3 bases to trimming and J lost 9 bases; unmatched junction nucleotides: 8. From germline, CDR1 is SGHRS and CDR2 YFSETQ. CDR3: CASSSTSGAALEQFF. The CDR3 DNA sequence: TGCGCCAGCAGCTCGACTAGCGGGGCTGCACTTGAGCAGTTCTTC.

This chain joins TRBV13 and TRBJ2-7; the D is unclear. Germline CDR1 PRHDT, CDR2 FYEKMQ (reference sequence). The CDR3 extends over 12 amino acids. Trimming took 5 bases from V and 0 from J, leaving 5 bases between them. The CDR3 region has the DNA TGTGCCAGCAGCCTCAGCTCCTACGAGCAGTACGTC. Translation: CASSLSSYEQYV.

The CDR3 loop reads CASSPLGREEWETQYF. CDR3 DNA sequence: TGTGCCAGCAGCCCTCTCGGGCGGGAGGAATGGGAGACCCAGTACTTC. The genes are TRBV11-2 and TRBJ2-5; 8 bases fit TRBD2. The CDR3 sequence is 16 residues long. V lost 5 bases and J lost 5; bases outside the gene matches: 13. Germline CDR1 reads SGHAT; CDR2 reads FQNNGV. Full variable domain (outside the CDR3, taken from reference TRBV11-2 and TRBJ2-5): EAGVAQSPRYKIIEKRQSVAFWCNPISGHATLYWYQQILGQGPKLLIQFQNNGVVDDSQLPKDRFSAERLKGVDSTLKIQPAKLEDSAVYLCASSPLGREEWETQYFGPGTRLLVL.

The chain is built from TRBV11-1 and TRBJ2-3, with D unclear. The germline V gene has CDR1 SGHAT and CDR2 FQDESV (reference sequence). The CDR3 is made up of 16 amino acids. V shed 6 bases and J shed 0 bases, with 16 bases lying between them. DNA for the CDR3: TGTGCCAGCAGTCCCGGCATAGGAAAGAGCACAGATACGCAGTATTTT. It specifies CASSPGIGKSTDTQYF.

This clone has a count of ten or more. The chain has TRBV6-6 and TRBJ2-3; 8 nucleotides align to TRBD2. V lost 6 bases, J lost 0 bases, and 5 bases stayed unmatched. Germline-derived CDR1 and CDR2 are MNHNY and SVGAGI (reference sequence). The CDR3 runs 15 residues. The CDR3 loop reads CASRTRGASTDTQYF. The DNA of the CDR3 is TGTGCCAGCAGGACGCGGGGGGCGAGCACAGATACGCAGTATTTT.

The chain is built from TRBV5-1 and TRBJ2-1; 9 nucleotides line up with TRBD2. The V segment lost 6 bases and the J segment 0 bases; nucleotides outside the gene matches: 7. This CDR3 spans 16 amino acids. The germline CDR1 and CDR2 sequences are SGHRS and YFSETQ. The chain's CDR3 is CASTGAGGNSYNEQFF. The DNA of the CDR3 is TGCGCCAGCACGGGAGCGGGAGGTAACTCCTACAATGAGCAGTTCTTC.

The chain combines TRBV5-4 with TRBJ2-1, with 7 bases identical to TRBD1. The length of the CDR3 is 14 residues. Germline V gene data show CDR1 as SGHNT and CDR2 as YYREEE (reference sequence). Trimming removed 4 bases from V and 9 bases from J; junction bases left unmatched: 10. CDR3 nucleotides: TGTGCCAGCAGCGGGGGACAGCCCTGGGGTGAGCAGTTCTTC. Protein sequence: CASSGGQPWGEQFF.

This chain joins TRBV6-6 and TRBJ2-2; TRBD1 aligns across 7 bases. In germline, CDR1 is MNHNY, CDR2 SVGAGI (reference sequence). The J segment lost 5 bases and the V segment lost 5 bases, leaving 8 bases of the junction unmatched. This CDR3 has 15 residues. For the CDR3, the DNA is TGTGCCAGCAGTCCCCGGACAGGTGTGACCGGGGAGCTGTTTTTT. Protein product: CASSPRTGVTGELFF.

The J gene is TRBJ2-1, the V gene TRBV4-1; 7 bases are shared with TRBD1. V lost 3 bases to trimming and J lost 11 bases; unmatched junction nucleotides: 13. The CDR3 runs 15 residues. Germline V gene sequence: CDR1 MGHRA, CDR2 YSYEKL. This CDR3 is CASSQAQTGQRQQFF. The CDR3 DNA reads as TGCGCCAGCAGCCAGGCCCAAACGGGACAGAGGCAGCAGTTCTTC.